Shown below are 25 T cell receptor beta chains from a single sample sequenced in a study of T cells expressing NK-cell markers. TCRdb reanalyzed the 5' RACE reads and collapses them to one entry per CDR3 protein, without DNA. In all, the sample yields more than 250,000 distinct CDR3 sequences. Sequenced material: blood T cells: a sorted CD56 or NKG2C T cell subset, CD4+ or CD8+ T cells, or bulk PBMC T cells (not recorded which). These receptors originate from a man younger than 35 in good health.

J is TRBJ2-6 and V is TRBV12-3 or TRBV12-4. The CDR3 length is 15 residues. The CDR3 reads CASSLRGSGANVLTF.

The chain couples TRBV25-1 to TRBJ2-2. Germline CDR1 and CDR2: MGHDK and SYGVNS. The CDR3 consists of 11 residues. CDR3 sequence: CASSRYGELFF.

The J gene is TRBJ1-1, the V gene TRBV12-3 or TRBV12-4; the D call of TRBD1 rests on TCRdb alone, since no DNA is present to check it. This CDR3 has 14 amino acids. CDR3 in amino acids: CASSFTGQGGEAFF.

The rearrangement links TRBV4-2 to TRBJ2-5; as DNA is missing, the TRBD1 call by TCRdb cannot be tested. This CDR3 has 15 residues. CDR1 is LGHNA, CDR2 YNFKEQ, per germline. CDR3 sequence: CASSQELATGETQYF.

V usage is TRBV6-4 and J usage is TRBJ2-1; TCRdb calls TRBD1, which cannot be checked without DNA. Germline loops: CDR1 MRHNA, CDR2 SNTAGT. CDR3 size: 15 residues. CDR3: CASSALLGTYNEQFF.

This chain joins TRBV12-3 or TRBV12-4 and TRBJ2-4. This CDR3 has 11 amino acids. The CDR3 loop reads CASSEDVIQYF.

The chain uses TRBV5-1 and TRBJ2-5. CDR3 length equals 16 residues. The germline CDR1 and CDR2 sequences are SGHRS and YFSETQ. This chain's CDR3 is CASSLADGRTQETQYF.

The chain couples TRBV7-2 to TRBJ2-3; TCRdb gives TRBD2 as the D gene, but with no DNA this cannot be confirmed. The CDR3 totals 17 residues. The germline CDR1 and CDR2 sequences are SGHTA and FQGNSA. CDR3 in amino acids: CASSRSSSGRSTDTQYF. Combining the CDR3 with reference TRBV7-2 and TRBJ2-3 gives the whole variable domain GAGVSQSPSNKVTEKGKDVELRCDPISGHTALYWYRQSLGQGLEFLIYFQGNSAPDKSGLPSDRFSAERTGGSVSTLTIQRTQQEDSAVYLCASSRSSSGRSTDTQYFGPGTRLTVL.

The chain employs TRBV9 and TRBJ2-2. In germline, CDR1 is SGDLS, CDR2 YYNGEE. The CDR3 is 13 amino acids. The CDR3 region is CASSVAFATELFF.

The gene calls are TRBV6-5 and TRBJ2-1; TCRdb returns TRBD1, unconfirmable since there is no DNA. There are 13 residues in the CDR3. Germline loops: CDR1 MNHEY, CDR2 SVGAGI. CDR3 residues: CASSSRNNVEQFF.

The V gene is TRBV20-1, the J gene TRBJ2-3; checking the TCRdb D call of TRBD1 is not possible without DNA. The CDR3 runs 17 residues. The germline CDR1 and CDR2 sequences are DFQATT and SNEGSKA (reference sequence). CDR3 residues: CSARDPRQGTTTDTQYF.

The chain employs TRBV12-3 or TRBV12-4 and TRBJ1-1; TCRdb gives TRBD1 as the D gene, but with no DNA this cannot be confirmed. The CDR3 covers 14 residues. CDR3 sequence reads: CASSFGGTNTEAFF.

The chain joins TRBV25-1 to TRBJ2-1; with no DNA, the TCRdb D assignment of TRBD1 cannot be verified. The length of the CDR3 is 13 residues. The germline gives CDR1 MGHDK, CDR2 SYGVNS. This chain's CDR3 is CASRGGVTNEQFF.

The chain uses TRBV20-1 and TRBJ2-1; with no DNA, the TCRdb D assignment of TRBD2 cannot be verified. CDR1 and CDR2 (germline): DFQATT, SNEGSKA (reference sequence). This CDR3 spans 14 amino acids. CDR3 sequence: CSASRGGTYNEQFF.

V gene TRBV24-1 combines with J gene TRBJ2-1; the TCRdb call, TRBD2, lacks DNA for checking. There are 16 residues in the CDR3. The germline gives CDR1 KGHDR, CDR2 SFDVKD. The CDR3 reads CATSDSTSGRDNEQFF.

The chain uses TRBV6-5 and TRBJ1-5; the D call of TRBD1 rests on TCRdb alone, since no DNA is present to check it. This CDR3 is 17 amino acids long. Germline values: CDR1 MNHEY, CDR2 SVGAGI. The CDR3 sequence is CASSSTGTVRPNQPQHF.

CDR3: CASRARTGHQETQYF. The chain couples TRBV6-1 to TRBJ2-5; the D call from TCRdb, TRBD2, cannot be confirmed without DNA. CDR3 length: 15 residues. Per the germline V gene, CDR1 is MNHNS and CDR2 is SASEGT.

This rearrangement joins TRBV29-1 to TRBJ1-4. Germline V gene lookup returns CDR1 SQVTM and CDR2 ANQGSEA. The CDR3 length is 11 residues. The CDR3 sequence is CSVKFREKLFF.

The chain is built from TRBV6-5 and TRBJ1-1; TCRdb gives TRBD1 as the D gene, but with no DNA this cannot be confirmed. The CDR3 length is 15 residues. Germline V gene lookup returns CDR1 MNHEY and CDR2 SVGAGI. The CDR3 sequence is CASSPRRTGNTEAFF.

V gene TRBV18 combines with J gene TRBJ2-7; the TCRdb call, TRBD1, lacks DNA for checking. Germline V gene data show CDR1 as KGHSH and CDR2 as LQKENI. CDR3 length equals 16 residues. CDR3 sequence reads: CASSLGQAGTTSEQYF.

This chain links TRBV7-8 with TRBJ2-5; there is no DNA to check the TCRdb D call of TRBD1. Per the germline V gene, CDR1 is SGHVS and CDR2 is FQNEAQ. The CDR3 totals 16 residues. The CDR3 loop is CASSSTSRQSQETQYF.

This sequence joins TRBV7-8 and TRBJ1-5; the TCRdb call, TRBD1, lacks DNA for checking. This CDR3 contains 13 residues. Germline CDR1 and CDR2: SGHVS and FQNEAQ. This chain's CDR3 is CASNEGSNQPQHF.

The CDR3: CSALGGIANEQFF. This sequence joins TRBV29-1 and TRBJ2-1; TCRdb lists TRBD1, though no DNA is available to test this call. The CDR3 extends over 13 amino acids. Germline assignment: CDR1 SQVTM and CDR2 ANQGSEA.

The gene calls are TRBV24-1 and TRBJ2-5; TCRdb lists TRBD1, though no DNA is available to test this call. This CDR3 has 17 residues. Germline lookup yields CDR1 KGHDR and CDR2 SFDVKD. The chain's CDR3 is CATSDLKDRGRGETQYF.

This sequence joins TRBV18 and TRBJ1-4. Germline V gene data show CDR1 as KGHSH and CDR2 as LQKENI. The CDR3 runs to 14 residues. The CDR3 is CASSPRVEGSELFF.